These 27 T cell receptor beta chains came from one sample sequenced in a study of Ad26.COV2.S vaccination and SARS-CoV-2 variants. Sample treatment: roughly 18 received Ad26.COV2.S at low or high dose, single or two shots; about 5 received placebo; per-sample allocation not given. Each sample was drawn 63 days after the first injection (of vaccine or placebo). The table came from immunoSEQ multiplex PCR; TCRdb's copy has only in-frame clones and leaves some out. The sample lists some 330,000 clones; about 90% were seen once. The sample in question was peripheral blood, obtained in a trial of Ad26.COV2.S vaccine versus placebo. The receptor set was obtained from a person between 18 and 60 years old who received the Ad26.COV2.S COVID-19 vaccine or a placebo.

The rearrangement joins TRBV7-8 to TRBJ1-2; 9 positions agree with TRBD1. The CDR3 length is 15 residues. CDR1 and CDR2 from the germline V gene are SGHVS and FQNEAQ. The V segment lost 5 bases and the J segment 2 bases; nucleotides outside the gene matches: 6. The CDR3 coding sequence is TGTGCCAGCAGCCGACCGGGACAGGGAAACTATGGCTACACCTTC. It codes for CASSRPGQGNYGYTF.

V gene TRBV5-4 combines with J gene TRBJ2-5; 11 nucleotides agree with TRBD2. The CDR3 covers 17 residues. CDR1 and CDR2 (germline): SGHNT, YYREEE (reference sequence). V dropped 2 bases and J dropped 5; count of bases not matched to a gene: 11. The CDR3 sequence: CASSLTSGGPVGETQYF. Written as DNA, the CDR3 is TGTGCCAGCAGCTTAACTAGCGGGGGCCCTGTGGGGGAGACCCAGTACTTC.

The rearrangement links TRBV11-3 to TRBJ1-2, with TRBD1 as a possible D gene (5 bases). This CDR3 comprises 15 residues. V was pared by 5 bases and J by 0 bases, with 13 bases between. Germline loops: CDR1 SGHNT, CDR2 YENEEA. The CDR3 DNA reads as TGTGCCAGCAGCGCTATGAGGGGAGCTAACTATGGCTACACCTTC. This encodes CASSAMRGANYGYTF.

The V gene is TRBV6-2 or TRBV6-3, the J gene TRBJ1-4; perhaps TRBD1 as D (5 bases). This CDR3 is built from 14 residues. Trimming removed 4 bases from V and 5 bases from J, with 11 bases in between. Germline V CDR1 and CDR2: MNHEY, SVGEGT. The CDR3 here is CASSWGGKNEKLFF. The CDR3 nucleotides are TGTGCCAGCAGTTGGGGCGGAAAGAATGAAAAACTGTTTTTT.

CDR3 region: CASSLTGGKEKLFF. The CDR3 nucleotides are TGTGCCAGCAGTTTGACGGGTGGGAAGGAAAAACTGTTTTTT. This chain uses TRBV27 with TRBJ1-4; D not certain. The germline gives CDR1 MNHEY, CDR2 SMNVEV (reference sequence). With 3 bases removed from V and 8 bases from J, the gap between germline ends came to 13 bases. The CDR3 runs 14 residues.

CDR3 DNA sequence: TGTGCCAGTAGCAGGGGGGCCTACAATGAGCAGTTCTTC. Its protein product is CASSRGAYNEQFF. The chain has TRBV19 and TRBJ2-1; D perhaps matches TRBD1 (7 bases). The CDR3 runs 13 residues. Trimming shortened V by 6 bases and J by 2 bases, and 8 bases separated the two germline ends. Looked up from germline, CDR1 is LNHDA and CDR2 is SQIVND (reference sequence).

V is TRBV11-3 and J is TRBJ1-3, with TRBD1 matching 8 bases. Trimming removed 5 bases from V and 6 bases from J; junction bases left unmatched: 3. This CDR3 contains 13 residues. Germline V gene sequence: CDR1 SGHNT, CDR2 YENEEA. The CDR3 sequence is CASSQTGANTIYF. For the CDR3, the DNA is TGTGCCAGCAGCCAGACAGGGGCAAACACCATATATTTT.

The chain recombines TRBV2 with TRBJ2-5, with 10 bases matching TRBD2. The CDR3 is made up of 13 amino acids. V lost 10 bases to trimming and J lost 2 bases; unmatched junction nucleotides: 4. CDR1 and CDR2 (germline): SNHLY, FYNNEI. The CDR3 spells CATGTSEQETQYF. CDR3 in DNA: TGTGCCACCGGGACTAGCGAGCAAGAGACCCAGTACTTC.

V is TRBV7-9 and J is TRBJ2-3, with no clear D. Trimming cost V 5 bases and J 4 bases, with 16 bases left between them. This CDR3 region has 15 residues. The germline V gene has CDR1 SEHNR and CDR2 FQNEAQ (reference sequence). DNA of the CDR3: TGTGCCAGCAGCAACACCCCATCGCCGGCAGATACGCAGTATTTT. It translates to CASSNTPSPADTQYF. Drawing the rest from reference TRBV7-9 and TRBJ2-3, the complete variable domain is DTGVSQNPRHKITKRGQNVTFRCDPISEHNRLYWYRQTLGQGPEFLTYFQNEAQLEKSRLLSDRFSAERPKGSFSTLEIQRTEQGDSAMYLCASSNTPSPADTQYFGPGTRLTVL.

This clone was seen once. The chain employs TRBV11-3 and TRBJ2-1; D call uncertain. The CDR3 sequence is 14 residues long. The germline V gene has CDR1 SGHNT and CDR2 YENEEA. The germline V and J ends were trimmed by 1 base and 4 bases, with 8 bases remaining between them. The CDR3 here is CASSLGAVYNEQFF. The CDR3 bases are TGTGCCAGCAGCTTAGGGGCGGTTTACAATGAGCAGTTCTTC.

V and J are TRBV6-2 or TRBV6-3 and TRBJ2-3; D remains ambiguous. The CDR3 has 17 amino acids. Deletions cut 4 bases from V and 8 bases from J, with 25 bases between. CDR1 is MNHEY and CDR2 is SVGEGT in the germline V gene. The CDR3 spells CASSLWSGSQNSGTQYF. The CDR3 DNA is TGTGCCAGCAGTTTGTGGTCGGGCAGCCAGAATTCGGGTACGCAGTATTTT.

The V and J genes are TRBV29-1 and TRBJ1-1, with D maybe TRBD1 (5 bases). Germline loops: CDR1 SQVTM, CDR2 ANQGSEA. With 4 bases removed from V and 6 bases from J, the gap between germline ends came to 9 bases. The CDR3 is made up of 11 amino acids. CDR3 sequence (DNA): TGCAGCGTTGCAGCAGGGTCTGAAGCTTTCTTT. This encodes CSVAAGSEAFF.

The rearrangement uses TRBV9 and TRBJ1-3, with a weak D call TRBD1 (6 bases). Trimming cost V 0 bases and J 4 bases, with 11 bases left between them. This CDR3 has 15 amino acids. Germline CDR1 and CDR2: SGDLS and YYNGEE. The CDR3 reads CASSVAGARGNTIYF. For the CDR3, the DNA is TGTGCCAGCAGCGTAGCAGGGGCGCGCGGAAACACCATATATTTT. The full variable domain, completed using reference TRBV9 and TRBJ1-3, is DSGVTQTPKHLITATGQRVTLRCSPRSGDLSVYWYQQSLDQGLQFLIQYYNGEERAKGNILERFSAQQFPDLHSELNLSSLELGDSALYFCASSVAGARGNTIYFGEGSWLTVV.

The chain carries TRBV10-3 and TRBJ2-7, with D possibly matching TRBD1 (5 bases). There are 14 residues in the CDR3. The V gene lost 7 bases and the J gene lost 5 bases, with 18 bases spanning the gap. Germline V lookup: CDR1 ENHRY, CDR2 SYGVKD. CDR3 protein: CAITGQGDFNEQYF. The CDR3 DNA follows: TGTGCCATCACCGGGCAGGGTGACTTCAACGAGCAGTACTTC.

The rearrangement joins TRBV6-5 to TRBJ1-6; possibly TRBD1 for D (5 bases). Trimming pared 6 bases from V and 9 bases from J, leaving 15 bases between. Germline CDR1 is MNHEY and CDR2 is SVGAGI. CDR3 length equals 14 residues. The CDR3 DNA reads as TGTGCCAGCAGACGTCTGGGGGGGATTTCACCCCTCCACTTT. This gives the protein CASRRLGGISPLHF.

The genes are TRBV4-2 and TRBJ2-3; D gene unclear. Germline CDR1 and CDR2: LGHNA and YNFKEQ. V shed 6 bases and J shed 4 bases, with 8 bases lying between them. The CDR3 is 12 amino acids. The CDR3 DNA reads TGTGCCAGCAGTCGTAACTCAGATACGCAGTATTTT. This codes for CASSRNSDTQYF.

The genes are TRBV4-3 and TRBJ1-2; 7 bases align to TRBD1. Germline V gene data show CDR1 as LGHNA and CDR2 as YSLEER. The V segment lost 1 base and the J segment 4 bases; nucleotides outside the gene matches: 3. The CDR3 sequence is 14 residues long. CDR3 DNA: TGCGCCAGCAGCCAAGGAACAGGGGTCTATGGCTACACCTTC. It codes for CASSQGTGVYGYTF.

As concerns this clone: Different DNA sequences within this sample yield the same CDR3. The CDR3 nucleotides read TGTGCCAGCAGCTTGGGGACGGGAGCTTATTATGAGCAGTTCTTC. It specifies CASSLGTGAYYEQFF. The V gene is TRBV7-7, the J gene TRBJ2-1, with D perhaps matching TRBD2 (6 bases). The CDR3 spans 15 residues. The ends were cut back, 3 bases at V and 8 bases at J, with 17 bases in the middle. Germline V gene data show CDR1 as SSHAT and CDR2 as FNYEAQ (reference sequence). Full variable domain (remainder filled in from reference TRBV7-7 and TRBJ2-1): GAGVSQSPRYKVTKRGQDVTLRCDPISSHATLYWYQQALGQGPEFLTYFNYEAQPDKSGLPSDRFSAERPEGSISTLTIQRTEQRDSAMYRCASSLGTGAYYEQFFGPGTRLTVL.

This rearrangement joins TRBV5-1 to TRBJ2-1, with unresolved D. CDR1 is SGHRS and CDR2 is YFSETQ in the germline V gene. The CDR3 is made up of 13 amino acids. With 0 bases removed from V and 8 bases from J, the gap between germline ends came to 9 bases. CDR3 sequence: CASSLVPADEQFF. The CDR3 bases are TGCGCCAGCAGCTTGGTCCCGGCCGATGAGCAGTTCTTC.

The chain uses TRBV6-5 and TRBJ1-5; D remains unclear. Germline assignment: CDR1 MNHEY and CDR2 SVGAGI. Trimming took off 7 bases at V and 0 bases at J, with 7 bases between the two ends. CDR3 length: 13 residues. The CDR3 reads CASNDYSNQPQHF. The CDR3, as DNA: TGTGCCAGCAACGATTATAGCAATCAGCCCCAGCATTTT.

This chain links TRBV7-3 with TRBJ1-1, with 7 bases that match TRBD1. Unmatched junction bases numbered 13, after V lost 5 bases and J lost 7 bases. The CDR3 totals 15 residues. Germline CDR1 reads SGHTA; CDR2 reads FQGTGA. The CDR3 spells CASSQTPGQLVEAFF. CDR3 sequence (DNA): TGTGCCAGCAGCCAAACTCCGGGACAGCTGGTTGAAGCTTTCTTT.

CDR3: CASSLRGYHGYTF. CDR3 bases: TGTGCCAGCAGCCTAAGGGGGTACCATGGCTACACCTTC. The chain combines TRBV13 with TRBJ1-2, with D possibly matching TRBD1 (6 bases). This CDR3 region has 13 residues. Trimming cost V 5 bases and J 6 bases, with 13 bases left between them. Germline V gene data show CDR1 as PRHDT and CDR2 as FYEKMQ (reference sequence).

The CDR3 loop is CASSAPGHPDPTGNTIYF. DNA for the CDR3: TGTGCCAGTAGTGCTCCGGGACATCCCGATCCAACTGGAAACACCATATATTTT. This chain links TRBV19 with TRBJ1-3, with a weak D call TRBD1 (6 bases). Germline assignment: CDR1 LNHDA and CDR2 SQIVND (reference sequence). The V end lost 5 bases, the J end lost 2 bases, and 22 bases lay between the germline ends. The CDR3 spans 18 residues.

The chain recombines TRBV19 with TRBJ2-2; 9 bases are shared with TRBD2. Trimming cost V 5 bases and J 4 bases; bases outside gene matches: 8. Germline loops: CDR1 LNHDA, CDR2 SQIVND (reference sequence). CDR3 length: 16 residues. The CDR3 DNA follows: TGTGCCAGTAGTTCGGGTAGCGGGAGCCCCACCGGGGAGCTGTTTTTT. Translated, it gives CASSSGSGSPTGELFF.

This chain joins TRBV6-6 and TRBJ2-4, with 7 bases lining up with TRBD2. The CDR3 spans 14 residues. CDR1 is MNHNY, CDR2 SVGAGI, per germline (reference sequence). The V gene end was trimmed by 2 bases and the J gene end by 7 bases; junction bases not matched to a gene: 5. The CDR3 nucleotides are TGTGCCAGCAGTTACGGGGGGGGTACGAACATTCAGTACTTC. Translating gives CASSYGGGTNIQYF.

This sequence joins TRBV18 and TRBJ2-2, with 7 nucleotides matching TRBD1. The ends lost 0 bases at V and 3 bases at J; junction bases unmatched: 4. The CDR3 loop spans 16 amino acids. Germline V CDR1 and CDR2: KGHSH, LQKENI. The CDR3 bases are TGTGCCAGCTCACCACCGACAGGGATGGACACCGGGGAGCTGTTTTTT. Amino acid sequence: CASSPPTGMDTGELFF.

The chain links TRBV7-8 to TRBJ1-5, with a weak D call TRBD1 (5 bases). CDR3 size: 15 residues. Germline V CDR1 and CDR2: SGHVS, FQNEAQ. V was pared by 1 base and J by 0 bases, with 7 bases between. In DNA form, the CDR3 reads TGTGCCAGCAGCTTAGGGGACTCTAGCAATCAGCCCCAGCATTTT. Protein: CASSLGDSSNQPQHF. Full variable domain (remainder filled in from reference TRBV7-8 and TRBJ1-5): GAGVSQSPRYKVAKRGQDVALRCDPISGHVSLFWYQQALGQGPEFLTYFQNEAQLDKSGLPSDRFFAERPEGSVSTLKIQRTQQEDSAVYLCASSLGDSSNQPQHFGDGTRLSIL.